Detailed here is one TCR beta chain. Its antigen remains unidentified. Amplification used 60 Vbeta primers and 13 Jbeta primers. Measured with immunoSEQ multiplex PCR; TCRdb has only the in-frame clones, and not every one. The sample has roughly 160,000 clones, around 84% seen once; the top ten hold 1%. This entry is derived from a study of cytomegalovirus exposure and HLA in healthy donors. The study's findings and limits: In an earlier analysis, productive rearrangement rates for most beta V segments clustered near 87% or 30%. It was taken for granted in presence/absence analyses that sequencing depth across donors was roughly uniform. It was reported in a later analysis that an Asian-associated ancestry cluster showed fewer N-insertions than the approximately 700-donor mean.

The germline V gene encodes CDR1 SGHAT and CDR2 FQNNGV. The J segment lost 8 bases and the V segment lost 0 bases, leaving 5 bases of the junction unmatched. CDR3 size: 14 residues. The sequence was obtained from a boy aged 2 to 10 in good health and CMV-seronegative. The specimen was PBMCs. The V gene is TRBV11-2, the J gene TRBJ2-5; 8 nucleotides match TRBD1. CDR3 loop: CASSLDRAGGTQYF. CDR3 sequence (DNA): TGTGCCAGCAGCTTAGATCGGGCAGGGGGCACCCAGTACTTC.